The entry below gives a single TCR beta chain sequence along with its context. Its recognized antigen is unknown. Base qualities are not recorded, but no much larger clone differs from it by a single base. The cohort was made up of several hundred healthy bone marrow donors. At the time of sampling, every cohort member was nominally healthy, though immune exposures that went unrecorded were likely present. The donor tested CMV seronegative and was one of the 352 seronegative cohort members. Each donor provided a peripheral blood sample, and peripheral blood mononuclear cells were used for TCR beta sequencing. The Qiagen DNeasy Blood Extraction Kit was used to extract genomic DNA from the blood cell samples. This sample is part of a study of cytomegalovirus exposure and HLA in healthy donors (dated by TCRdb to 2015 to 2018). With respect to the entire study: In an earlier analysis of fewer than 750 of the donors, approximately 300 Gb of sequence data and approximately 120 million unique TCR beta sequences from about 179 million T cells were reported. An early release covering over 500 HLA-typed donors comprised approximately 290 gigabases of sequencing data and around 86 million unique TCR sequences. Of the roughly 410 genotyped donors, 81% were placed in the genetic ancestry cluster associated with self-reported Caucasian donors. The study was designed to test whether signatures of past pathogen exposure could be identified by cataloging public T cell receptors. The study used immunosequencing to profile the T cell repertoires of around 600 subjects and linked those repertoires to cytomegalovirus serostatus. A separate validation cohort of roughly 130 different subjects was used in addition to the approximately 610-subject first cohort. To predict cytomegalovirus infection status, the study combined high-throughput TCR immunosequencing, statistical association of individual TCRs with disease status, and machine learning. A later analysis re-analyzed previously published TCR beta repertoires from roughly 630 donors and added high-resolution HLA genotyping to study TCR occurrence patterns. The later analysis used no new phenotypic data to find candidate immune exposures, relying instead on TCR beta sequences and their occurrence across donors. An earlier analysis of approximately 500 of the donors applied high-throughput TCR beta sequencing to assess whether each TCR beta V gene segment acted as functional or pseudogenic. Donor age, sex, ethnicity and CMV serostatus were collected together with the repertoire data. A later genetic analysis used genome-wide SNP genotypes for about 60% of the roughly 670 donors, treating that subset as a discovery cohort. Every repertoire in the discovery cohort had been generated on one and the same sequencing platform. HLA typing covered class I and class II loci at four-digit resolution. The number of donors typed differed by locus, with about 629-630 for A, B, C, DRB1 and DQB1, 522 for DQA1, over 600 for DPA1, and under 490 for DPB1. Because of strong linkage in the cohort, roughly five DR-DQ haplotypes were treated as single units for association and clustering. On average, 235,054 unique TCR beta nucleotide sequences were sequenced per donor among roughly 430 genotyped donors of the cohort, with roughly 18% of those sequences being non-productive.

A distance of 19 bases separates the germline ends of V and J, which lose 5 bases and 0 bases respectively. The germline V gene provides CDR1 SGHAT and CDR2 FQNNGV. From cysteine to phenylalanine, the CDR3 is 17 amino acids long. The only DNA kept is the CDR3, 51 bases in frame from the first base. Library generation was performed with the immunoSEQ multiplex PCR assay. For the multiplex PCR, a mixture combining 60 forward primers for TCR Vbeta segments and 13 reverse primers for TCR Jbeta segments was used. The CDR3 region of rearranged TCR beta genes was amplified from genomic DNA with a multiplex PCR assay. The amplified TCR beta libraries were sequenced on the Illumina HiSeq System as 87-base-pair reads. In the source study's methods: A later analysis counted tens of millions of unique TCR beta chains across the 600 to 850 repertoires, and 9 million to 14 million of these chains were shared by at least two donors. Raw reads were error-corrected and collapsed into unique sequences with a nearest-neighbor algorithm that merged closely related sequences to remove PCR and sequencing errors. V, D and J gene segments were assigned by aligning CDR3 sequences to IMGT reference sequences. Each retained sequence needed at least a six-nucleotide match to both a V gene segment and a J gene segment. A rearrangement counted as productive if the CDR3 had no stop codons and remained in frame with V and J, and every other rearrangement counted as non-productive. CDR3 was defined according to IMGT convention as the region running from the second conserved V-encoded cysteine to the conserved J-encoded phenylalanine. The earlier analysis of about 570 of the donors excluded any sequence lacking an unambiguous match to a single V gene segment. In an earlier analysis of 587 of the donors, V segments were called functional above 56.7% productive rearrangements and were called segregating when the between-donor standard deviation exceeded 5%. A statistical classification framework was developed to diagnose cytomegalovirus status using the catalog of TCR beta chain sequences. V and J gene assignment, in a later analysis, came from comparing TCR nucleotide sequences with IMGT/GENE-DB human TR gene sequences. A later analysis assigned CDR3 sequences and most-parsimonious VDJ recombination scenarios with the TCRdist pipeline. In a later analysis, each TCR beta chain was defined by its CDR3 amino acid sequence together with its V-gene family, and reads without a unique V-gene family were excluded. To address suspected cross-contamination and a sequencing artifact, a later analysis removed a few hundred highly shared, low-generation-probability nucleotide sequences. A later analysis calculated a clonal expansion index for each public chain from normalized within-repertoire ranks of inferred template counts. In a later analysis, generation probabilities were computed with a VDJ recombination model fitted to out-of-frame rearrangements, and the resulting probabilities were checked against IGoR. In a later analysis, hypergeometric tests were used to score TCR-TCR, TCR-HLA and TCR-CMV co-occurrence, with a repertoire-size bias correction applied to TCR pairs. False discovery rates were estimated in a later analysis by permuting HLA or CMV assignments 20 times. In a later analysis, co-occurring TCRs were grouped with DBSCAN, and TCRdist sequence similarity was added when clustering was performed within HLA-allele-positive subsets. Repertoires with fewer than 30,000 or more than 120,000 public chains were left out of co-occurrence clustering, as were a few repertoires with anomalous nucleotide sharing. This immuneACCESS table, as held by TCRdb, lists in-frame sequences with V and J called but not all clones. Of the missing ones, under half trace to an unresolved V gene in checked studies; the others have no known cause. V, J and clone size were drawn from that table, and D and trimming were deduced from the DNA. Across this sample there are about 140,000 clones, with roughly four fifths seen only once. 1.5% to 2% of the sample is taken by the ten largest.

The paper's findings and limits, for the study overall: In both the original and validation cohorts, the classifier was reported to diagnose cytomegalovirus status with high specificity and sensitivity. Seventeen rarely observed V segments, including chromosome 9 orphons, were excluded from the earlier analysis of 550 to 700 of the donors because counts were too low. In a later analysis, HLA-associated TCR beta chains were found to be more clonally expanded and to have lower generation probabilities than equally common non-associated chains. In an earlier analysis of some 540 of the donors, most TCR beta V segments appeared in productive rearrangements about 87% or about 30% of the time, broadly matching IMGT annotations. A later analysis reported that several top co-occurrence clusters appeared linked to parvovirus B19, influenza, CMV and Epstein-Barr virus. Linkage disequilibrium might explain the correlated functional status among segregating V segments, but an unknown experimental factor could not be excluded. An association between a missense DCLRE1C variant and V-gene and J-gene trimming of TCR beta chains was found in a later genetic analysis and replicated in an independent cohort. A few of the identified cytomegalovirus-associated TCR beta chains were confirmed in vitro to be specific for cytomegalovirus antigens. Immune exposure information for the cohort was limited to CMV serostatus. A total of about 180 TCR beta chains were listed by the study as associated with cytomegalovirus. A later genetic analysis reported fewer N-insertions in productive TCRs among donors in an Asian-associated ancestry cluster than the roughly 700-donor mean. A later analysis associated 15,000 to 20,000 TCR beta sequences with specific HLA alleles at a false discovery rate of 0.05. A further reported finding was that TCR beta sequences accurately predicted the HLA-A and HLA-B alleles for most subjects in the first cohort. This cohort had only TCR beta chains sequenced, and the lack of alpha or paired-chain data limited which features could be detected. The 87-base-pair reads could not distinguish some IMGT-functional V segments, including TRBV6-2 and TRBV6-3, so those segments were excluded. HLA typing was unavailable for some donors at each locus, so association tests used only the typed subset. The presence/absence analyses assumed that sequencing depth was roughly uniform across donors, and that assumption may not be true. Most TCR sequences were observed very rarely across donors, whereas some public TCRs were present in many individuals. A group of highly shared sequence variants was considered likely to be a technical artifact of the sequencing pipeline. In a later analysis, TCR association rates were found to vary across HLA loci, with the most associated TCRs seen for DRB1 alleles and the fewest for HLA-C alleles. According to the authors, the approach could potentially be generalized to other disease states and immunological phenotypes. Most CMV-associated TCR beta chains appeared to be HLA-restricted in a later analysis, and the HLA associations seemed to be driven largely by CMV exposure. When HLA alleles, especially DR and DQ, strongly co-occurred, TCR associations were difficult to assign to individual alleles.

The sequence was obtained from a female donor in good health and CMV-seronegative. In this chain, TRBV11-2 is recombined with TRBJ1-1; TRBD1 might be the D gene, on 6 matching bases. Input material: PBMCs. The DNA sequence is TGTGCCAGCAGCCGAAGTATTAAACAGGGACTGAACACTGAAGCTTTCTTT. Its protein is CASSRSIKQGLNTEAFF. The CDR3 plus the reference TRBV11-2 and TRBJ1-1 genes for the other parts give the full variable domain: EAGVAQSPRYKIIEKRQSVAFWCNPISGHATLYWYQQILGQGPKLLIQFQNNGVVDDSQLPKDRFSAERLKGVDSTLKIQPAKLEDSAVYLCASSRSIKQGLNTEAFFGQGTRLTVV.